The next 2 T cell receptor beta chains were all read from a single sample in a study of draining lymph node invasion in breast cancer. TCRdb independently ran MiXCR on the bulk RNA-seq reads; one entry per CDR3 protein. The sample shows approximately 2,000 distinct CDR3 sequences, approximately 81% of them seen only once. Sorting for CD4+ CD45RA- CD25- cells yielded memory conventional CD4 T cells. Sequencing input: sorted memory CD4+ effector T cells from a lymph node. These TCRs come from a female donor with luminal breast cancer.

The chain recombines TRBV5-1 with TRBJ2-1; TRBD1 might be the D (6 bases). The CDR3 has 14 amino acids. Germline-derived CDR1 and CDR2 are SGHRS and YFSETQ. V shed 4 bases and J shed 0 bases, with 8 bases lying between them. CDR3 residues: CASSLRGSYNEQFF. The CDR3 DNA reads as TGCGCCAGCAGCCTCAGGGGCTCCTACAATGAGCAGTTCTTC.

The table lists this clonotype with a count of one. V is TRBV18 and J is TRBJ1-1; D unresolved. CDR1 is KGHSH and CDR2 is LQKENI in the germline V gene. This CDR3 contains 13 residues. V lost 1 base and J lost 1, with 4 bases in between. The CDR3 sequence: CASSPQQNTEAFF. CDR3 DNA: TGTGCCAGCTCACCACAGCAGAACACTGAAGCTTTCTTT.